Listed below are T cell receptor beta chains from one sample, sequenced in a study of cytomegalovirus exposure and HLA in healthy donors. Some clones are missing from TCRdb's copy, which holds only in-frame ones; the method was immunoSEQ multiplex PCR. The sample includes 150,000 to 200,000 clones, about nine tenths of them seen just once. The sample was PBMCs. The receptors originated from a man aged 18 to 30 in good health and CMV-seropositive. Both conserved end residues are part of each CDR3. Fields, in order: CDR3 DNA, CDR3 protein, D gene, V gene, clone size, J gene. The D gene is left open where the match is weak. Clone size, where shown, is once, few, many, or a class for clones that have expanded.

DNA: TGTGCCAGCAGCCCCGTCAGTAACTATGGCTACACCTTC
CDR3: CASSPVSNYGYTF
D: .
V: TRBV28
size: few
J: TRBJ1-2

DNA: TGTGCCAGCAGCTTATTCCACGGGAGGTCGAGCTCTGGGGCCAACGTCCTGACTTTC
CDR3: CASSLFHGRSSSGANVLTF
D: TRBD2
V: TRBV7-9
size: .
J: TRBJ2-6

DNA: TGTGCCAGCAGTTCAGACAGGGGGCGCTTAGTGCTGTTTTTT
CDR3: CASSSDRGRLVLFF
D: TRBD1
V: TRBV27
size: .
J: TRBJ2-2

DNA: TGCGCCAGCGCCTGGGACAATACCTACGAGCAGTACTTC
CDR3: CASAWDNTYEQYF
D: .
V: TRBV10-2
size: .
J: TRBJ2-7

DNA: TGTGCCAGTAGTGTCTATCCCTGGAGCAATCAGCCCCAGCATTTT
CDR3: CASSVYPWSNQPQHF
D: .
V: TRBV19
size: once
J: TRBJ1-5

DNA: TGTGCCATCAGCGGACTAGCGGGAGGCCTCACAGATACGCAGTATTTT
CDR3: CAISGLAGGLTDTQYF
D: TRBD2
V: TRBV10-3
size: .
J: TRBJ2-3

DNA: TGTGCCAGCATCGGACAGGCCAACACTGAAGCTTTCTTT
CDR3: CASIGQANTEAFF
D: TRBD1
V: TRBV28
size: .
J: TRBJ1-1

DNA: TGTGCCAGTACTACAGGGACTAGGGACACTGAAGCTTTCTTT
CDR3: CASTTGTRDTEAFF
D: .
V: TRBV2
size: .
J: TRBJ1-1

DNA: TGTGCCAGCAGCTTACGCGGCAAAGGCTACGAGCAGTACTTC
CDR3: CASSLRGKGYEQYF
D: .
V: TRBV7-9
size: .
J: TRBJ2-7

DNA: TGTGCCAGCAGTCCCGGACTAGCGGGAGGGCCCAGGTACAATGAGCAGTTCTTC
CDR3: CASSPGLAGGPRYNEQFF
D: TRBD2
V: TRBV27
size: .
J: TRBJ2-1

DNA: TGTGCCAGCAGCTTAGGCGGCACAGATACGCAGTATTTT
CDR3: CASSLGGTDTQYF
D: .
V: TRBV7-9
size: .
J: TRBJ2-3

DNA: TGTGCCAGCAGCCCGGACAGCCAAGAGACCCAGTACTTC
CDR3: CASSPDSQETQYF
D: .
V: TRBV28
size: once
J: TRBJ2-5

DNA: TGTGCCAGCAGTTTATGGGGGGCTGTAACCGGGGAGCTGTTTTTT
CDR3: CASSLWGAVTGELFF
D: .
V: TRBV28
size: few
J: TRBJ2-2

DNA: TGTGCCAGCAGCACGGAACAGGGATCCTACGAGCAGTACTTC
CDR3: CASSTEQGSYEQYF
D: .
V: TRBV7-6
size: few
J: TRBJ2-7

DNA: TGCGCCAGCAGTACCGGACAGGCAGGCACTGAAGCTTTCTTT
CDR3: CASSTGQAGTEAFF
D: TRBD1
V: TRBV5-1
size: .
J: TRBJ1-1

DNA: TGTGCCAGCAGCTTCGCCCTCGCGGAGCCCCAGCATTTT
CDR3: CASSFALAEPQHF
D: .
V: TRBV7-2
size: .
J: TRBJ1-5

DNA: TGCGCCAGCAGCCAACCCGGACAGGGTGGAATTCCCCCTGAAGCTTTCTTT
CDR3: CASSQPGQGGIPPEAFF
D: TRBD1
V: TRBV4-1
size: .
J: TRBJ1-1

DNA: TGCAGCGTTGGGTTCTTCCCTCGGGAGACCCAGTACTTC
CDR3: CSVGFFPRETQYF
D: .
V: TRBV29-1
size: .
J: TRBJ2-5

DNA: TGCGCCAGCAGCCCCTACCGGGGGGGCACAGATACGCAGTATTTT
CDR3: CASSPYRGGTDTQYF
D: TRBD2
V: TRBV5-1
size: .
J: TRBJ2-3

DNA: TGCGCCAGCAGCTGGGGGCCAGGGAACACTGAAGCTTTCTTT
CDR3: CASSWGPGNTEAFF
D: .
V: TRBV5-1
size: .
J: TRBJ1-1

DNA: TGTGCCAGCAGTTCCGGGCCGTCCCACAGGGGAGCTTTCTTT
CDR3: CASSSGPSHRGAFF
D: TRBD1
V: TRBV27
size: .
J: TRBJ1-1

DNA: TGTGCCAGCAGTGGGACTACGTCGGGGCAGATGACGCAGTATTTT
CDR3: CASSGTTSGQMTQYF
D: .
V: TRBV6-1
size: .
J: TRBJ2-3

DNA: TGCGCCAGCAGCCAAGGAGGGGGTCAGCCCCAGCATTTT
CDR3: CASSQGGGQPQHF
D: .
V: TRBV4-3
size: .
J: TRBJ1-5

DNA: TGTGCCATCAGTGGAGGAGGGGTTGGGGCCAACGTCCTGACTTTC
CDR3: CAISGGGVGANVLTF
D: .
V: TRBV10-3
size: .
J: TRBJ2-6

DNA: TGTGCCAGCAGTTCCCGGGGGGTTCTTCAGCCCCAGCATTTT
CDR3: CASSSRGVLQPQHF
D: .
V: TRBV27
size: .
J: TRBJ1-5

DNA: TGTGCCAGCCGAGACATGAACACTGACGCTTTCTTT
CDR3: CASRDMNTDAFF
D: .
V: TRBV7-9
size: few
J: TRBJ1-1

DNA: TGTGCCAGCAGCCCACTGGACACCGGGGAGCTGTTTTTT
CDR3: CASSPLDTGELFF
D: .
V: TRBV5-4
size: .
J: TRBJ2-2

DNA: TGTGCCAGCAGCTTAATGGAGATTTCCTACGAGCAGTACTTC
CDR3: CASSLMEISYEQYF
D: .
V: TRBV7-8
size: once
J: TRBJ2-7

DNA: TGTGCCAGCAGCTTAGCGACGGGAAATTGGTACAATGAGCAGTTCTTC
CDR3: CASSLATGNWYNEQFF
D: .
V: TRBV7-8
size: .
J: TRBJ2-1

DNA: TGTGCCAGCAGCCAGGATTTGGGTTTCCCTAACTATGGCTACACCTTC
CDR3: CASSQDLGFPNYGYTF
D: .
V: TRBV5-6
size: once
J: TRBJ1-2

DNA: TGTGCCAGCAGCGCGGAGTTTAATGAGCAGTTCTTC
CDR3: CASSAEFNEQFF
D: .
V: TRBV9
size: .
J: TRBJ2-1

DNA: TGTGCCAGCAGTTTCCAACAGGGGGCCTACGAGCAGTACTTC
CDR3: CASSFQQGAYEQYF
D: TRBD1
V: TRBV28
size: .
J: TRBJ2-7

DNA: TGTGCCAGCAGCCAACGTCTAACGGGGGGGCCCACAGATACGCAGTATTTT
CDR3: CASSQRLTGGPTDTQYF
D: TRBD2
V: TRBV4-2
size: .
J: TRBJ2-3

DNA: TGTGCCAGCAGCCGTGGAGGGACAGGAACCTACGAGCAGTACTTC
CDR3: CASSRGGTGTYEQYF
D: TRBD1
V: TRBV9
size: .
J: TRBJ2-7

DNA: TGCAGCGCACAGTCATTCAATGAGCAGTTCTTC
CDR3: CSAQSFNEQFF
D: .
V: TRBV29-1
size: .
J: TRBJ2-1

DNA: TGTGCCAGCAGCCCCACCCCGACAGGGTCGGGTGAAGGCTACACCTTC
CDR3: CASSPTPTGSGEGYTF
D: TRBD1
V: TRBV7-3
size: .
J: TRBJ1-2

DNA: TGCAGTGTGCACTCACTCTATGGCTACACCTTC
CDR3: CSVHSLYGYTF
D: .
V: TRBV20-1
size: .
J: TRBJ1-2

DNA: TGTGCCAGCAGTTACGGGGCGACAGGTTTGGGCTATGGCTACACCTTC
CDR3: CASSYGATGLGYGYTF
D: .
V: TRBV6-5
size: few
J: TRBJ1-2

DNA: TGTGCCAGCAGCTTAGCGAGAAGCGGGAAGGAGTACTTC
CDR3: CASSLARSGKEYF
D: TRBD2
V: TRBV7-9
size: .
J: TRBJ2-7

DNA: TGCGCCAGCAGCCTAGGGGGTTCAGATACGCAGTATTTT
CDR3: CASSLGGSDTQYF
D: .
V: TRBV4-3
size: .
J: TRBJ2-3

DNA: TGTGCCAGCTCCCCCGCTCCTGGCCACGAGCAGTACTTC
CDR3: CASSPAPGHEQYF
D: .
V: TRBV18
size: few
J: TRBJ2-7

DNA: TGTGCCAGCAGCTTGGGACTAGGAGAGACCCAGTACTTC
CDR3: CASSLGLGETQYF
D: TRBD2
V: TRBV7-3
size: .
J: TRBJ2-5

DNA: TGTGCCAGCAGCTCCCCTGGGACAGGGAATTCACCCCTCCACTTT
CDR3: CASSSPGTGNSPLHF
D: TRBD1
V: TRBV11-1
size: few
J: TRBJ1-6

DNA: TGTGCCAGCACCGGGACAGGAATGGGAGAGCAGTTCTTC
CDR3: CASTGTGMGEQFF
D: TRBD1
V: TRBV7-2
size: .
J: TRBJ2-1

DNA: TGCGCCAGCAGCGAAGGAGCGGGTAGCTCCTACAATGAGCAGTTCTTC
CDR3: CASSEGAGSSYNEQFF
D: .
V: TRBV5-1
size: once
J: TRBJ2-1

DNA: TGTGCCAGCAGCCAAGATCTCGGGCAGGGAAGCAATCAGCCCCAGCATTTT
CDR3: CASSQDLGQGSNQPQHF
D: .
V: TRBV4-2
size: .
J: TRBJ1-5

DNA: TGCGCCAGCAGTTCCTTACAGGGGGTTGGCTATGGCTACACCTTC
CDR3: CASSSLQGVGYGYTF
D: TRBD1
V: TRBV5-1
size: once
J: TRBJ1-2

DNA: TGTGCCTGGGGGGACAGGGGCAATCAGCCCCAGCATTTT
CDR3: CAWGDRGNQPQHF
D: TRBD1
V: TRBV30
size: .
J: TRBJ1-5

DNA: TGTGCCACCGGATTGACTAGCGGGGCGGGGGAGCAGTTCTTC
CDR3: CATGLTSGAGEQFF
D: TRBD2
V: TRBV5-4
size: once
J: TRBJ2-1

DNA: TGTGCCAGCATCCGATGGACAGGGGCCCCTGAATCCTACAATGAGCAGTTCTTC
CDR3: CASIRWTGAPESYNEQFF
D: TRBD1
V: TRBV7-3
size: once
J: TRBJ2-1

DNA: TGCAGCGTTAAGGGTAAAGGACAAGCCATGAACACTGAAGCTTTCTTT
CDR3: CSVKGKGQAMNTEAFF
D: .
V: TRBV29-1
size: .
J: TRBJ1-1

DNA: TGTGCCAGCAGCGTTGAGGACAGTTATTTAGGTGTGCAGTATTTT
CDR3: CASSVEDSYLGVQYF
D: .
V: TRBV9
size: .
J: TRBJ2-3

DNA: TGTGCCAGCAGCCAGTTCGGCGGGAGCACAGATACGCAGTATTTT
CDR3: CASSQFGGSTDTQYF
D: .
V: TRBV14
size: .
J: TRBJ2-3

DNA: TGCGCCAGCAGCCGCGGGGGAGGCCCCGGCTCTGGGGCCAACGTCCTGACTTTC
CDR3: CASSRGGGPGSGANVLTF
D: TRBD2
V: TRBV5-1
size: .
J: TRBJ2-6

DNA: TGCGCCAGCAGCCGGGACAGGGGTTTCGGGGACGAGCAGTACTTC
CDR3: CASSRDRGFGDEQYF
D: TRBD1
V: TRBV4-3
size: .
J: TRBJ2-7

DNA: TGTGCCAGCAGCTCGACAGGTTTGGGGGAGCAGTACTTC
CDR3: CASSSTGLGEQYF
D: .
V: TRBV7-9
size: .
J: TRBJ2-7

DNA: TGTGCCAGCAGTGGCCGGGACAGGGACAATGAGCAGTTCTTC
CDR3: CASSGRDRDNEQFF
D: TRBD1
V: TRBV25-1
size: .
J: TRBJ2-1